This section outlines one T cell receptor (beta chain) sequence together with its context. The data stem from a study of blood T cell repertoires in COVID-19. Turning to the study itself: Donors in the United States, Italy and Spain gave samples during acute or convalescent COVID-19. Nucleic acid was either cDNA or gDNA, and it came from T cells, B-cell-depleted T cells, or PBMCs.

From germline, CDR1 is MDHEN and CDR2 SYDVKM. The CDR3 covers 14 residues. Trimming cost V 6 bases and J 4 bases, with 16 bases left between them. Original processing methods: Estimation of nucleated cell counts was performed using reference gene primer amplification. Generated by immunoSEQ multiplex PCR, the TCRdb table keeps only in-frame clones and is missing some. The V and J calls and clone size are taken from that table; D and trimming were inferred from the DNA. The table lists approximately 150,000 clones, about 80% of them singletons. J is TRBJ2-7 and V is TRBV28, with TRBD1 as a possible D gene (6 bases). Material: peripheral blood. This receptor was identified in a man in his 70s with acute or convalescent COVID-19. CDR3 DNA sequence: TGTGCCAGCAGAGACATTGGACAGATGTACGAGCAGTACTTC. Translated: CASRDIGQMYEQYF. Variable domain in full (rest from reference TRBV28 and TRBJ2-7): DVKVTQSSRYLVKRTGEKVFLECVQDMDHENMFWYRQDPGLGLRLIYFSYDVKMKEKGDIPEGYSVSREKKERFSLILESASTNQTSMYLCASRDIGQMYEQYFGPGTRLTVT.